The rows below give T cell receptor beta chains drawn from one sample of a study of post-analysis software for immune sequencing data. MiXCR was run by TCRdb on the PCR reads, yielding one entry per CDR3 protein. Of approximately 440,000 distinct CDR3 sequences in the sample, roughly 45% were seen once. Material for sequencing was blood. The receptors stem from a girl between 5 and 17 years old with multiple sclerosis. Both conserved end residues are part of each CDR3. The D gene is left open where the match is weak. Only part of the rows carry a size: once, few, many, or a class if the clone is expanded.

j_call	clone_size	v_call	d_call	cdr3_aa	cdr3_nt
TRBJ2-7	NA	TRBV11-2	NA	CASSLEAGLAYEQYF	TGTGCCAGCAGCTTAGAGGCAGGGTTGGCCTACGAGCAGTACTTC
TRBJ1-2	NA	TRBV20-1	TRBD1	CSARDTGGDGYTF	TGCAGTGCTAGAGATACAGGGGGCGACGGCTACACCTTC
TRBJ2-7	NA	TRBV9	NA	CASSAGGLGAYEQYF	TGTGCCAGCAGCGCTGGGGGATTGGGGGCCTACGAGCAGTACTTC
TRBJ2-7	NA	TRBV27	TRBD1	CAVAESGQVSYEQYF	TGTGCCGTCGCCGAGTCGGGACAGGTTTCCTACGAGCAGTACTTC
TRBJ1-1	NA	TRBV6-6	NA	CASGAGAEAFF	TGTGCCAGCGGGGCAGGGGCTGAAGCTTTCTTT
TRBJ2-3	NA	TRBV5-1	NA	CASSLRSETDTQYF	TGCGCCAGCAGCTTGAGGTCCGAGACAGATACGCAGTATTTT
TRBJ2-1	many	TRBV10-3	NA	CAISDSGSRRNEQFF	TGTGCCATCAGCGACTCAGGGTCTCGACGCAATGAGCAGTTCTTC
TRBJ2-5	few	TRBV29-1	NA	CSVEPGETQYF	TGCAGCGTTGAACCGGGTGAGACCCAGTACTTC
TRBJ2-3	once	TRBV7-3	TRBD2	CASSERLAGSTDTQYF	TGTGCCAGCAGCGAAAGACTAGCGGGGAGCACAGATACGCAGTATTTT
TRBJ2-7	NA	TRBV27	NA	CASSLSPGSSYEQYF	TGTGCCAGCAGTTTATCCCCAGGGTCGTCCTACGAGCAGTACTTC
TRBJ1-5	NA	TRBV2	NA	CASSERGTLYSNQPQHF	TGTGCCAGCAGTGAGAGGGGGACCCTTTATAGCAATCAGCCCCAGCATTTT
TRBJ2-5	NA	TRBV20-1	TRBD1	CSARAGGRETQYF	TGCAGTGCTAGGGCAGGGGGTCGGGAGACCCAGTACTTC
TRBJ2-5	NA	TRBV4-1	TRBD2	CASSLTTGEGQTQYF	TGCGCCAGCAGCCTAACGACCGGGGAGGGGCAGACCCAGTACTTC
TRBJ2-2	NA	TRBV5-1	TRBD2	CASSSLAGVQTGELFF	TGCGCCAGCAGCTCACTAGCGGGAGTCCAGACCGGGGAGCTGTTTTTT
TRBJ1-5	once	TRBV7-9	TRBD1	CASSFGDSFDQPQHF	TGTGCCAGCAGCTTCGGGGACAGCTTCGATCAGCCCCAGCATTTT
TRBJ2-2	NA	TRBV14	NA	CASSQAHCRERTGELFF	TGTGCCAGCAGCCAAGCCCATTGTAGAGAGCGCACCGGGGAGCTGTTTTTT
TRBJ2-1	once	TRBV6-5	TRBD2	CASSTSGSRHNEQFF	TGTGCCAGCAGCACCAGCGGGAGCCGGCACAATGAGCAGTTCTTC
TRBJ2-1	NA	TRBV6-5	NA	CASRPTGYNEQFF	TGTGCCAGCAGACCAACGGGGTACAATGAGCAGTTCTTC
TRBJ2-1	NA	TRBV27	NA	CASSLGKQESSYNEQFF	TGTGCCAGCAGTTTGGGCAAACAGGAAAGCTCCTACAATGAGCAGTTCTTC